A selection of T cell receptor beta chains follows, all from one sample in a study of blood T cell repertoires in COVID-19. TCRdb's copy holds only in-frame clones and misses some; the assay was immunoSEQ multiplex PCR. The sample includes around 300,000 clones, over 75% of them seen just once. Sequencing was done on a sample of PBMCs or T cells enriched from blood (not recorded which). The receptors come from a woman in her thirties who had recovered from COVID-19. Each CDR3 is given with its conserved first and last residue. Fields, in order: V gene, D gene, J gene, clone size, CDR3 DNA, CDR3 protein. A D gene is named only where the DNA matches it firmly. The size field is filled for only some rows; it gives once, few, many or a size class.

TRBV3-1/TRBV3-2	NA	TRBJ1-5	NA	TGTGCCAGCAGCCAAGGAGGAAATCAGCCCCAGCATTTT	CASSQGGNQPQHF
TRBV7-8	NA	TRBJ2-3	NA	TGTGCCAGCAGCTCTGCCCGACGGGGCACAGATACGCAGTATTTT	CASSSARRGTDTQYF
TRBV5-4	NA	TRBJ1-1	NA	TGTGCCAGCAGCCTCATACAGGGCGGGGGCGCTGAAGCTTTCTTT	CASSLIQGGGAEAFF
TRBV27	TRBD2	TRBJ2-2	NA	TGTGCCAGCAGTTCGGGGGAGGGCGCGGGGACCGGGGAGCTGTTTTTT	CASSSGEGAGTGELFF
TRBV2	NA	TRBJ2-1	NA	TGTGCCAGCAAGCAGGACTCCTACAATGAGCAGTTCTTC	CASKQDSYNEQFF
TRBV30	TRBD1	TRBJ1-3	few	TGTGCCTGGAGTAAAGGGGGCGGAGAGGACACCATATATTTT	CAWSKGGGEDTIYF
TRBV2	TRBD2	TRBJ2-2	NA	TGTGCCAGCAGTCCCATCCGGGGGGCCGGGGAGCTGTTTTTT	CASSPIRGAGELFF
TRBV2	NA	TRBJ2-5	NA	TGTGCCAGCAGGACAGACTCTTGGGAGACCCAGTACTTC	CASRTDSWETQYF
TRBV1	NA	TRBJ2-2	once	TGCACCAGCAGCCAAGATACCCGCTACGATCCCATAAACACCGGGGAGCTGTTTTTT	CTSSQDTRYDPINTGELFF
TRBV19	NA	TRBJ1-2	few	TGTGCCAGTAGCCTAAGACTCTTTTTAGGCTACACCTTC	CASSLRLFLGYTF
TRBV15	NA	TRBJ2-5	NA	TGTGCCACCAGCAGAGATCGAGGCTTCTCGGTAGGAACCCAGTACTTC	CATSRDRGFSVGTQYF
TRBV6-5	NA	TRBJ1-4	NA	TGTGCCAGCAGTTTAGGAGCCAATAATGAAAAACTGTTTTTT	CASSLGANNEKLFF
TRBV21-1	NA	TRBJ2-2	NA	TGTGCCAGCAGCATCAGACAGGGGAAGTTAACCGGGGAGCTGTTTTTT	CASSIRQGKLTGELFF
TRBV25-1	NA	TRBJ1-1	once	TGTGCCAGCAGCCGTGTCGGGCAGGGGTTGGACACTGAAGCTTTCTTT	CASSRVGQGLDTEAFF
TRBV12-3/TRBV12-4	NA	TRBJ1-1	NA	TGTGCCAGCAGTTCTTACAGAGGGACTGAAGCTTTCTTT	CASSSYRGTEAFF
TRBV5-1	NA	TRBJ2-7	NA	TGCGCCAGCAGCCCCCTTGACAGCTACGAGCAGTACTTC	CASSPLDSYEQYF
TRBV7-8	TRBD1	TRBJ1-2	NA	TGTGCCAGCGGACAGGGGGCGGGTGGCTACACCTTC	CASGQGAGGYTF
TRBV30	NA	TRBJ1-2	NA	TGTGCCTGGAGGCGAGGGCCCCTAAACCCCTCCTATGGCTACACCTTC	CAWRRGPLNPSYGYTF
TRBV5-1	NA	TRBJ2-3	NA	TGCGCCAGCAGCTTGCCTCCCACAGATACGCAGTATTTT	CASSLPPTDTQYF
TRBV28	TRBD1	TRBJ1-6	few	TGTGCCAGCAGTGGCGGACAGGGGGCGGCTTCACCCCTCCACTTT	CASSGGQGAASPLHF
TRBV29-1	TRBD1	TRBJ1-2	NA	TGCAGCGTTGGAGGGACAGGGGGCGAAGGCTACACCTTC	CSVGGTGGEGYTF
TRBV7-6	TRBD1	TRBJ2-1	NA	TGTGCCACCCCGCCCCGGGACAGACACTACAATGAGCAGTTCTTC	CATPPRDRHYNEQFF
TRBV19	NA	TRBJ1-5	few	TGTGCCAGTAGTATAGGGGCAGGGAATCAGCCCCAGCATTTT	CASSIGAGNQPQHF
TRBV12-1	NA	TRBJ2-7	NA	TGTGCTACCGCCAGGGGCACTAACTACGAGCAGTACTTC	CATARGTNYEQYF
TRBV9	TRBD1	TRBJ2-7	NA	TGTGCCAGCAGCGAACTATTAGACAGGGGAAGGCAGTACTTC	CASSELLDRGRQYF
TRBV30	TRBD1	TRBJ1-6	NA	TGTGCCTGGTCCTGGACAGGGCTTGATTCACCCCTCCACTTT	CAWSWTGLDSPLHF
TRBV12-5	TRBD1	TRBJ2-4	NA	TGTGCTAGTGGTTTGCCCCCAGGAACAGGGGAAGACGCCAAAAACATTCAGTACTTC	CASGLPPGTGEDAKNIQYF
TRBV5-1	NA	TRBJ2-1	NA	TGCGCCAGCAGCTTGGGAGGTAACTCCTACAATGAGCAGTTCTTC	CASSLGGNSYNEQFF
TRBV18	NA	TRBJ1-2	NA	TGTGCCAGCTCACCGAGGTTAAATGCTGTCCCCTATGGCTACACCTTC	CASSPRLNAVPYGYTF
TRBV11-2	NA	TRBJ1-1	few	TGTGCCTCGCAGGGGAACACTGAAGCTTTCTTT	CASQGNTEAFF
TRBV5-1	TRBD2	TRBJ2-5	NA	TGCGCCAGCAGCCCGGGACTAGCGGGGGGAAGGGAGACCCAGTACTTC	CASSPGLAGGRETQYF
TRBV10-2	TRBD1	TRBJ1-2	NA	TGCGCCAGCAATGAGGGGGCGGGATATGGCTACACCTTC	CASNEGAGYGYTF
TRBV5-1	TRBD1	TRBJ1-2	few	TGCGCCAGCAGCACGGAGGGACAGCGCTACTATGGCTACACCTTC	CASSTEGQRYYGYTF
TRBV30	NA	TRBJ2-7	NA	TGTGCCTGGGGGGCCGCCTCCTACGAGCAGTACTTC	CAWGAASYEQYF
TRBV6-5	TRBD1	TRBJ1-2	NA	TGTGCCAGCAGTAAATACGACAGGGTGGGCTACACCTTC	CASSKYDRVGYTF
TRBV10-3	TRBD1	TRBJ1-1	NA	TGTGCCATCAGGGTGACAGGGGCGGGCACTGAAGCTTTCTTT	CAIRVTGAGTEAFF
TRBV3-1/TRBV3-2	NA	TRBJ1-6	NA	TGTGCCAGCAGCCAAGGGCAGGGGTTTTATTCACCCCTCCACTTT	CASSQGQGFYSPLHF
TRBV7-9	TRBD1	TRBJ2-7	NA	TGTGCCAGCAGCTCGGATTCGGGACAGGGCTTTAATCCCTACGAGCAGTACTTC	CASSSDSGQGFNPYEQYF
TRBV2	NA	TRBJ1-2	NA	TGTGCCAGCAGTGCGGAGCGCAGGGAATACACCTTC	CASSAERREYTF
TRBV13	TRBD2	TRBJ2-7	NA	TGTGCCAGCAGCCCCTCGCTTGAAGCGGGGGTTTCCTACGAGCAGTACTTC	CASSPSLEAGVSYEQYF
TRBV29-1	TRBD1	TRBJ1-2	few	TGCAGCGGCACTACAGGGGGTAATGGCTACACCTTC	CSGTTGGNGYTF